The 12 T cell receptor beta chains reported below all come from one sample, sequenced in a study of technical replicates of blood from four donors. Assay used: immunoSEQ multiplex PCR; TCRdb lists only in-frame clones, some missing. The profile shows about 80,000 clones, 97% of them singletons. Specimen: T cells isolated from PBMCs. These receptors were taken from a human donor in good health.

The chain uses TRBV28 and TRBJ2-3; 10 positions agree with TRBD2. V shed 4 bases and J 2 bases; nucleotides not matched to a gene: 18. Germline V gives CDR1 MDHEN, CDR2 SYDVKM. The CDR3 loop spans 20 amino acids. CDR3 loop: CASSSPPQREGYLPTDTQYF. The DNA for the CDR3 is TGTGCCAGCAGTTCCCCCCCCCAGCGGGAGGGCTATCTTCCCACAGATACGCAGTATTTT.

The gene calls are TRBV7-3 and TRBJ1-6, with a tentative D call TRBD1 (5 bases). Trimming removed 2 bases from V and 8 bases from J, with 13 bases in between. CDR1 is SGHTA, CDR2 FQGTGA, per germline. The CDR3 runs to 15 residues. The CDR3, as DNA: TGTGCCAGCAGCTTAGTTGGAGGGGATGATTCACCCCTCCACTTT. This gives the protein CASSLVGGDDSPLHF.

The chain carries TRBV19 and TRBJ2-5, with 8 nucleotides matching TRBD2. With 3 bases clipped from V and 0 bases from J, the junction kept 6 bases outside the gene matches. The CDR3 has 16 amino acids. The germline gives CDR1 LNHDA, CDR2 SQIVND (reference sequence). The chain's CDR3 is CASSISGGSYQETQYF. CDR3 nucleotides: TGTGCCAGTAGTATCAGCGGGGGCTCATACCAAGAGACCCAGTACTTC.

V gene TRBV5-1 combines with J gene TRBJ2-5, with D possibly being TRBD1 (5 bases). Germline CDR1 is SGHRS and CDR2 is YFSETQ. The CDR3 runs 15 residues. Trimming pared 0 bases from V and 2 bases from J, leaving 11 bases between. CDR3 sequence: CASSLGQNLQETQYF. CDR3 coding DNA: TGCGCCAGCAGCTTGGGACAGAACCTTCAAGAGACCCAGTACTTC.

The rearrangement joins TRBV27 to TRBJ2-2, with 9 bases lining up with TRBD1. This CDR3 has 15 amino acids. Looked up from germline, CDR1 is MNHEY and CDR2 is SMNVEV (reference sequence). The J segment lost 4 bases and the V segment lost 4 bases, leaving 4 bases of the junction unmatched. The CDR3 sequence: CASSYRQGGTGELFF. The CDR3, as DNA: TGTGCCAGCAGTTACCGACAGGGGGGCACCGGGGAGCTGTTTTTT.

The chain employs TRBV2 and TRBJ2-5; D may be TRBD1 (6 bases). This CDR3 contains 12 residues. The V end lost 6 bases, the J end lost 2 bases, and 7 bases lay between the germline ends. Per the germline V gene, CDR1 is SNHLY and CDR2 is FYNNEI. The chain's CDR3 is CASRDRQETQYF. CDR3 coding DNA: TGTGCCAGCAGGGACAGACAAGAGACCCAGTACTTC.

This chain links TRBV10-2 with TRBJ2-4; a possible D gene is TRBD1 (5 bases). The CDR3 spans 17 residues. V dropped 0 bases and J dropped 8 bases, with 20 bases sitting between them. The V gene's germline CDR1 is WSHSY and CDR2 SAAADI. In DNA form, the CDR3 reads TGCGCCAGCAGTGAGTCACCCTCAGGGATTTCAATGGACATTCAGTACTTC. Translating it yields CASSESPSGISMDIQYF.

Only one count was recorded for this clone. The chain combines TRBV5-4 with TRBJ2-7; weak D call: TRBD2 (7 bases). The germline gives CDR1 SGHNT, CDR2 YYREEE (reference sequence). The CDR3 consists of 16 residues. Trimming left V 0 bases short and J 6 bases short, with 19 bases between. Here the CDR3 reads CASSLGPPLGGLEQYF. The CDR3 bases are TGTGCCAGCAGCTTGGGCCCCCCCCTCGGGGGGCTCGAGCAGTACTTC.

The rearrangement uses TRBV10-1 and TRBJ2-5; D might be TRBD1 (5 bases). V dropped 6 bases and J dropped 1 base, with 12 bases sitting between them. The CDR3 sequence is 14 residues long. Germline CDR1 WNHNN, CDR2 SYGVQD (reference sequence). The CDR3 nucleotides read TGCGCCAGCAGCGAATACAGGTCCCAAGAGACCCAGTACTTC. Translated: CASSEYRSQETQYF.

The chain recombines TRBV7-2 with TRBJ1-1; D unresolved. Germline V lookup: CDR1 SGHTA, CDR2 FQGNSA. The CDR3 totals 12 residues. The V gene lost 2 bases and the J gene lost 5 bases, with 6 bases spanning the gap. The CDR3 sequence: CASSLRGTEAFF. The CDR3 DNA follows: TGTGCCAGCAGCTTACGGGGAACTGAAGCTTTCTTT.

The V gene is TRBV11-2, the J gene TRBJ2-2; D ambiguous. The V and J ends lost 0 bases and 7 bases respectively, with 6 bases between them. The CDR3 runs 13 residues. Germline CDR1 is SGHAT and CDR2 is FQNNGV. CDR3 loop: CASSLDTGGELFF. The CDR3 region has the DNA TGTGCCAGCAGCTTAGACACCGGCGGGGAGCTGTTTTTT.

The chain's CDR3 is CASRGWGRANTEAFF. Here the CDR3 DNA reads TGTGCCAGCAGGGGGTGGGGCAGGGCGAACACTGAAGCTTTCTTT. This chain links TRBV2 with TRBJ1-1; D might be TRBD1 (5 bases). Germline V gives CDR1 SNHLY, CDR2 FYNNEI. CDR3 length: 15 amino acids. Deletions cut 6 bases from V and 1 base from J, with 15 bases between.